The subject of this entry is one T cell receptor beta chain. Its antigen is as yet unknown. The data stem from a study of siplizumab effects on memory and regulatory T cells. Study-wide results and caveats: Naive or memory phenotype was unassignable for roughly 75-95% of proliferating CD4+ or CD8+ clones. The diversity of naive T cells seemed greater than that of memory cells, and their alloresponse contribution seemed major.

The CDR3 has 16 residues. Germline lookup yields CDR1 SGHDT and CDR2 YYEEEE. J gave up 3 bases and V 3 bases, and 9 bases lay outside the gene matches. Around 96,000 TCR templates were measured in each sample. Generated by immunoSEQ multiplex PCR, the TCRdb table keeps only in-frame clones and is missing some. The table lists more than 85,000 clones, under 95% of them singletons, with 0.65% to 0.9% in the top ten. Sequenced input: Tregs sorted from blood. This sequence originates from a human donor in good health. The chain employs TRBV5-6 and TRBJ1-5; TRBD1 matches 7 bases. The CDR3: CASSSSVGQINQPQHF. The DNA for the CDR3 is TGTGCCAGCAGCTCATCCGTGGGACAGATCAATCAGCCCCAGCATTTT.